This T cell receptor (beta chain) was retrieved from a study of monozygotic twins with inflammatory bowel disease (dated by TCRdb to about 2019). For context, the study as a whole: A total of 28 monozygotic twin pairs were included in the full study, comprising nine German pairs (four IBD-concordant, five IBD-discordant) and 19 IBD-discordant Danish pairs. Disease-associated traits were sought mainly through comparisons between IBD patients and their genetically identical healthy co-twins within discordant pairs. Each individual had, on average, about 151 000 unique TCRalpha sequences and 181 000 unique TCRbeta sequences available for analysis. What the authors observed across the whole study: A decrease in TCRbeta repertoire diversity, as measured by inverse Simpson index, was observed in IBD patients compared with their healthy co-twins. Because patients were on differing immunosuppressive treatments, the repertoires may have picked up extra background noise and inter-individual variability. Different T cell subtypes could not be distinguished in the analysis. No single strong signal or clonotype linked to IBD turned up in the results, so the idea that one exists was not supported. Compared with healthy twins, IBD patients had fewer clonotypes in common with other individuals, a difference most pronounced in patients showing signs of disease activity. Repertoire similarity did not differ between concordant and discordant twins, which could be due to limited statistical power.

Library prep was done by 5' RACE. Each TCR library was prepared from around 3,200 ng of total RNA. For each sample, cDNA synthesis with SMARTScribe reverse transcriptase was split into eight separate reactions. During cDNA synthesis, template switching was used to introduce unique molecular identifiers that contained a 6-nucleotide sample barcode. TCRalpha and TCRbeta cDNA was amplified by two nested PCRs of 16 and 9 cycles, with bead purification after each PCR. Before amplification, the cDNA was treated with uracil DNA-glycosylase and purified using the QIAquick PCR purification kit. In the second PCR, Illumina TruSeq-compatible adapters and sample-specific barcodes were added. TapeStation and Qubit were used to check library quality and concentration, and approximately 5.4 ng of each library was pooled. Pooled libraries were sequenced on an Illumina HiSeq2500 single-index Rapid Run with 2 x 100 bp reads and custom sequencing primers. The study's own analysis went as follows. MiGEC version 1.2.6 was used for UMI-based consensus assembly to correct PCR and sequencing errors. MiXCR version 2.1.1 handled V(D)J alignment, clonotype assembly and CDR3 extraction. To normalise gene usage, clonotype sharing and MAIT/NKT TCR abundance, the top 1000, 10 000 and 20 000 clonotypes in each sample were analysed. After downsampling to 27 000 UMIs, diversity was calculated as the inverse Simpson index using the vegan R package. Paired Mann-Whitney U tests were applied to discordant twin pairs, and Benjamini-Hochberg correction was used for multiple testing. TCRdb reprocessed the reads, reporting each CDR3 protein sequence once and no DNA. These V and J calls derive from TCRdb rather than the authors' analysis. The table for this sample records under 350,000 distinct CDR3 sequences. Clones ranked in the top ten supply about 5% of the sample.

The germline V gene provides CDR1 SGHDT and CDR2 YYEEEE. The CDR3, cysteine through phenylalanine, is 17 amino acids long. No DNA is given. As to this clonotype: Its antigen remains unidentified.

A roughly 2.5 ml peripheral blood sample was drawn into PAXgene tubes per donor and stored at -80°C. Total RNA was isolated from whole blood with the PAXgene blood miRNA kit on an automated QIAcube, without T cell sorting. Peripheral blood from monozygotic twin pairs concordant or discordant for inflammatory bowel disease was subjected to deep TCRalpha and TCRbeta repertoire profiling with unique molecular barcoding. Smoking habits were recorded for all twin pairs, and each individual was classified as a current, former or never smoker. This sequence originates from a human donor with ulcerative colitis or Crohn's disease, or a healthy co-twin of an affected twin (not recorded which). Material for sequencing was blood. Here the chain combines TRBV5-6 and TRBJ1-2. The CDR3 reads CASSLGGSSTIRHGYTF.